Each of the 3 T cell receptor beta chains below was sequenced from the same sample in a study of T-cell memory formation after mild COVID-19. TCRdb called the 5' RACE reads again in MiXCR, with one record for every CDR3 protein. The sample lists around 200,000 distinct CDR3 sequences, under 20% occurring once. What was sequenced was PBMCs or a T cell subset sorted from them (not recorded which). The receptors originated from a man aged 18 to 30 who had mild COVID-19 (a few samples of this study predate the infection). Cell type and time point are not known.

This clonotype was recorded at least ten times. The chain employs TRBV12-3 or TRBV12-4 and TRBJ2-5; perhaps TRBD2 as D (7 bases). The CDR3 extends over 15 amino acids. Between the trimmed V and J ends, which lost 7 bases and 4 bases, there was a span of 19 bases. Here the CDR3 reads CASTMGGASGETQYF. The CDR3 DNA follows: TGTGCCAGCACCATGGGGGGGGCTAGCGGAGAGACCCAGTACTTC.

The table lists this clonotype with a few counts. The chain has TRBV7-3 and TRBJ2-5; no clear D gene. V lost 4 bases, J lost 2 bases, and 8 bases lay in between. This CDR3 comprises 13 residues. The germline CDR1 and CDR2 sequences are SGHTA and FQGTGA. DNA for the CDR3: TGTGCCAGCAGCTACCGTAGGCAAGAGACCCAGTACTTC. It encodes CASSYRRQETQYF. Filled out from reference TRBV7-3 and TRBJ2-5, the complete variable domain reads GAGVSQTPSNKVTEKGKYVELRCDPISGHTALYWYRQSLGQGPEFLIYFQGTGAADDSGLPNDRFFAVRPEGSVSTLKIQRTERGDSAVYLCASSYRRQETQYFGPGTRLLVL.

This chain uses TRBV20-1 with TRBJ1-2, with 9 bases lining up with TRBD1. The germline V gene has CDR1 DFQATT and CDR2 SNEGSKA (reference sequence). This CDR3 has 15 residues. V gave up 6 bases and J gave up 7 bases; unmatched junction bases: 15. The CDR3 reads CSAAPPGTGSSGYTF. The DNA of the CDR3 is TGCAGTGCCGCGCCTCCCGGGACAGGGTCGTCTGGCTACACCTTC.